Presented here are 21 T cell receptor beta chains from one specimen sequenced in a study of blood T cell repertoires in COVID-19. Method: immunoSEQ multiplex PCR; TCRdb's copy keeps in-frame clones and lacks some. This table holds about 69,000 clones, around 79% found once. Sequenced material: peripheral blood. The receptor set was obtained from a man aged 55 to 70 with acute or convalescent COVID-19.

V is TRBV6-5 and J is TRBJ2-7; 9 positions match TRBD1. Germline V gene lookup returns CDR1 MNHEY and CDR2 SVGAGI. The CDR3 consists of 13 residues. The V segment lost 8 bases and the J segment 6 bases; nucleotides outside the gene matches: 8. The CDR3 sequence: CASGRTGDSEQYF. In nucleotides, the CDR3 is TGTGCCAGCGGGCGGACAGGGGATTCCGAGCAGTACTTC.

The rearrangement joins TRBV9 to TRBJ2-5; 7 positions match TRBD1. Germline assignment: CDR1 SGDLS and CDR2 YYNGEE. The CDR3 has 14 residues. V shed 0 bases and J 5 bases; nucleotides not matched to a gene: 4. The CDR3 DNA reads as TGTGCCAGCAGCGTAGGACAGGGTCAGGAGACCCAGTACTTC. Translated: CASSVGQGQETQYF. The full variable domain, with the rest looked up from reference TRBV9 and TRBJ2-5, is DSGVTQTPKHLITATGQRVTLRCSPRSGDLSVYWYQQSLDQGLQFLIQYYNGEERAKGNILERFSAQQFPDLHSELNLSSLELGDSALYFCASSVGQGQETQYFGPGTRLLVL.

This clone appeared once. V and J are TRBV28 and TRBJ1-1; TRBD1 is a possible D gene (5 bases). Germline CDR1 and CDR2: MDHEN and SYDVKM. Trimming left V 2 bases short and J 11 bases short, with 18 bases between. There are 14 residues in the CDR3. CDR3 nucleotide sequence: TGTGCCAGCAGTTTAGGGGGGACCGAGGTGGGCGCTTTCTTT. As protein: CASSLGGTEVGAFF. The variable domain in full, completed from reference TRBV28 and TRBJ1-1, reads DVKVTQSSRYLVKRTGEKVFLECVQDMDHENMFWYRQDPGLGLRLIYFSYDVKMKEKGDIPEGYSVSREKKERFSLILESASTNQTSMYLCASSLGGTEVGAFFGQGTRLTVV.

This clone was counted a single time. The chain uses TRBV11-1 and TRBJ2-7; the match to TRBD2 covers 8 bases. The CDR3 contains 13 residues. V gave up 5 bases and J gave up 11 bases; unmatched junction bases: 11. The V gene's germline CDR1 is SGHAT and CDR2 FQDESV (reference sequence). The CDR3 region is CASSPVLAGTKYF. The CDR3 nucleotides are TGTGCCAGCAGCCCAGTTCTAGCGGGTACTAAGTACTTC.

This clone was observed a handful of times. The V gene is TRBV5-6, the J gene TRBJ1-5; D perhaps matches TRBD1 (5 bases). Germline V gene data show CDR1 as SGHDT and CDR2 as YYEEEE. Trimming left V 0 bases short and J 6 bases short, with 16 bases between. The CDR3 spans 16 residues. This CDR3 is CASSLGSLWGGQPQHF. In DNA form, the CDR3 reads TGTGCCAGCAGCTTGGGCAGTTTGTGGGGGGGTCAGCCCCAGCATTTT.

This chain connects TRBV3-1 (or the pseudogene TRBV3-2) to TRBJ2-2, with 8 bases identical to TRBD1. Germline assignment: CDR1 LGHDT and CDR2 YNNKEL (reference sequence). V lost 2 bases, J lost 4 bases, and 6 bases stayed unmatched. The CDR3 length is 16 residues. The CDR3 sequence: CASSQIFRGPTGELFF. Here the CDR3 DNA reads TGTGCCAGCAGCCAAATCTTCAGGGGGCCCACCGGGGAGCTGTTTTTT.

The chain recombines TRBV7-2 with TRBJ1-5; D perhaps matches TRBD1 (5 bases). CDR3 length equals 15 residues. Trimming stripped 5 bases from V and 6 bases from J, with 17 bases between. Germline CDR1 reads SGHTA; CDR2 reads FQGNSA. CDR3 amino acids: CASSPRGVMGQPQHF. The CDR3, as DNA: TGTGCCAGCAGCCCCCGGGGGGTGATGGGTCAGCCCCAGCATTTT.

The chain uses TRBV15 and TRBJ2-7; the match to TRBD1 covers 10 bases. CDR3 length: 14 amino acids. Looked up from germline, CDR1 is LNHNV and CDR2 is YYDKDF (reference sequence). With 3 bases clipped from V and 4 bases from J, the junction kept 3 bases outside the gene matches. CDR3 loop: CATSRRQGAYEQYF. The CDR3 bases are TGTGCCACCAGCAGGCGACAGGGGGCTTACGAGCAGTACTTC.

Only a few counts were recorded for this clone. The rearrangement links TRBV25-1 to TRBJ1-2; tentative D call: TRBD1 (6 bases). CDR3 size: 13 residues. Between the trimmed V and J ends, which lost 1 base and 5 bases, there was a span of 8 bases. Looked up from germline, CDR1 is MGHDK and CDR2 is SYGVNS. CDR3 in DNA: TGTGCCAGCAGTGAATTCACAGGGTATGGCTACACCTTC. Encoded protein: CASSEFTGYGYTF.

This chain connects TRBV3-1 (or the pseudogene TRBV3-2) to TRBJ2-5; 13 bases fit TRBD2. V trimming: 4 bases; J trimming: 3 bases; junction bases outside the gene matches: 2. Germline CDR1 LGHDT, CDR2 YNNKEL (reference sequence). This CDR3 has 15 amino acids. This chain's CDR3 is CASSLGTSGEETQYF. The DNA of the CDR3 is TGTGCCAGCAGCCTCGGGACTAGCGGGGAAGAGACCCAGTACTTC.

This clone was seen only once. This chain connects TRBV6-2 or TRBV6-3 to TRBJ1-5; 8 bases agree with TRBD1. CDR1 and CDR2 (germline): MNHEY, SVGEGT. Germline trimming cut 5 bases from V and 1 base from J; bases unmatched to any gene: 4. This CDR3 is built from 15 residues. CDR3 sequence: CASSRTGLSNQPQHF. For the CDR3, the DNA is TGTGCCAGCAGTAGGACAGGGTTAAGCAATCAGCCCCAGCATTTT.

The count of this clone is one. V is TRBV19 and J is TRBJ1-1; TRBD1 is a possible D gene (5 bases). The CDR3 runs to 14 residues. V gave up 2 bases and J gave up 1 base, with 8 bases separating them. The germline V gene encodes CDR1 LNHDA and CDR2 SQIVND (reference sequence). The CDR3 protein is CASSISQGNTEAFF. CDR3 nucleotide sequence: TGTGCCAGTAGTATAAGTCAGGGGAACACTGAAGCTTTCTTT. Full variable domain (missing parts from reference TRBV19 and TRBJ1-1): DGGITQSPKYLFRKEGQNVTLSCEQNLNHDAMYWYRQDPGQGLRLIYYSQIVNDFQKGDIAEGYSVSREKKESFPLTVTSAQKNPTAFYLCASSISQGNTEAFFGQGTRLTVV.

Only one count was recorded for this clone. The rearrangement uses TRBV2 and TRBJ2-7; 7 bases are a match to TRBD1. This CDR3 is 12 amino acids long. The V and J ends lost 10 bases and 2 bases, in that order; junction bases with no gene match: 5. The germline CDR1 and CDR2 sequences are SNHLY and FYNNEI. The CDR3 reads CATRDRTYEQYF. As DNA, the CDR3 is TGTGCCACCCGGGACAGAACCTACGAGCAGTACTTC.

This clone is a singleton in its sample. The chain couples TRBV10-3 to TRBJ1-5, with a possible D match to TRBD1 (5 bases). From germline, CDR1 is ENHRY and CDR2 SYGVKD. The CDR3 spans 15 residues. Trimming stripped 5 bases from V and 4 bases from J, with 15 bases between. The CDR3 DNA reads as TGTGCCATCAGTAACGGGGGGTTCAATAATCAGCCCCAGCATTTT. Amino acids: CAISNGGFNNQPQHF.

The V gene is TRBV27, the J gene TRBJ2-7; TRBD1 is a possible D gene (5 bases). V was shortened by 4 bases and J by 7 bases, with 14 bases between the two germline ends. The germline CDR1 and CDR2 sequences are MNHEY and SMNVEV (reference sequence). CDR3 size: 13 residues. The CDR3 bases are TGTGCCAGCAGTTCTCAGGGCAGCCATGAGCAGTACTTC. It translates to CASSSQGSHEQYF.

The gene calls are TRBV10-2 and TRBJ1-5, with D maybe TRBD1 (6 bases). Trimming pared 6 bases from V and 6 bases from J, leaving 12 bases between. The CDR3 length is 13 residues. Germline-derived CDR1 and CDR2 are WSHSY and SAAADI. CDR3 coding DNA: TGCGCCAGCAGACAGGGTTTCGGTCAGCCCCAGCATTTT. Residues: CASRQGFGQPQHF.

The V call is TRBV7-2, the J call TRBJ2-5, with a weak D call TRBD1 (5 bases). Trimming removed 5 bases from V and 4 bases from J, with 14 bases in between. The CDR3 consists of 14 residues. In germline, CDR1 is SGHTA, CDR2 FQGNSA. CDR3 sequence (DNA): TGTGCCAGCAGCGAGTCGGCAGGGCGAGAGACCCAGTACTTC. This sequence encodes CASSESAGRETQYF.

The chain links TRBV9 to TRBJ2-5; D is perhaps TRBD2 (5 bases). This CDR3 spans 15 amino acids. V was cut by 0 bases and J by 1 base, with 10 bases left in between. From germline, CDR1 is SGDLS and CDR2 YYNGEE. The CDR3 loop is CASSVVGGAQETQYF. CDR3 bases: TGTGCCAGCAGCGTAGTCGGAGGAGCCCAAGAGACCCAGTACTTC.

The chain joins TRBV5-1 to TRBJ2-7, with D unclear. This CDR3 contains 15 residues. Germline V gene lookup returns CDR1 SGHRS and CDR2 YFSETQ. The ends were cut back, 0 bases at V and 0 bases at J, with 10 bases in the middle. CDR3 nucleotides: TGCGCCAGCAGCTTGGATCTCAGGAACTCCTACGAGCAGTACTTC. This gives the protein CASSLDLRNSYEQYF.

The chain links TRBV11-2 to TRBJ2-5; 10 bases match TRBD1. Germline assignment: CDR1 SGHAT and CDR2 FQNNGV. There are 15 residues in the CDR3. Unmatched junction bases numbered 5, after V lost 4 bases and J lost 3 bases. Written as DNA, the CDR3 is TGTGCCAGCAGCTCTTCCGGGACAGGGGAAGAGACCCAGTACTTC. Residues: CASSSSGTGEETQYF.

The rearrangement joins TRBV6-2 or TRBV6-3 to TRBJ2-7, with 7 bases that match TRBD1. The CDR3 runs 14 residues. The ends lost 2 bases at V and 2 bases at J; junction bases unmatched: 3. Germline CDR1 and CDR2: MNHEY and SVGEGT. In nucleotides, the CDR3 is TGTGCCAGCAGTTACCGGACAGGACCCTACGAGCAGTACTTC. Encoded protein: CASSYRTGPYEQYF.